These T cell receptor beta chains were read from a single sample in a study of beta chain features in type 1 diabetes. This table comes from immunoSEQ multiplex PCR, and its TCRdb copy is limited to in-frame clones, with some not included. This repertoire shows a few hundred thousand clones, about 30% found once; its top ten account for around 0.065%. Source material: naive CD4+ T cells from blood. The source of these receptors is a man aged 18 to 29 in good health. CDR3s include the opening cysteine and the closing phenylalanine or tryptophan. Each record gives: V gene, clone size, D gene, J gene, CDR3 length, CDR3 protein, CDR3 DNA. The D gene is left open where the match is weak. Some rows have no size entry. The others give once, few or many, or a class for an expanded clone.

v_gene: TRBV7-9
abundance: -
d_gene: TRBD2
j_gene: TRBJ2-1
len: 15
CDR3aa: CASSFRLAGGDEQFF
CDR3nt: TGTGCCAGCAGCTTCCGACTAGCGGGAGGGGATGAGCAGTTCTTC

v_gene: TRBV5-4
abundance: -
d_gene: TRBD1
j_gene: TRBJ2-3
len: 16
CDR3aa: CASSGRGTRTTDTQYF
CDR3nt: TGTGCCAGCAGCGGCAGGGGGACCCGAACCACAGATACGCAGTATTTT

v_gene: TRBV15
abundance: few
d_gene: -
j_gene: TRBJ2-3
len: 14
CDR3aa: CATSTLASTDTQYF
CDR3nt: TGTGCCACCAGCACCCTAGCGAGCACAGATACGCAGTATTTT

v_gene: TRBV7-9
abundance: few
d_gene: -
j_gene: TRBJ1-2
len: 13
CDR3aa: CASSPSVDYGYTF
CDR3nt: TGTGCCAGCAGCCCTAGTGTAGACTATGGCTACACCTTC

v_gene: TRBV18
abundance: -
d_gene: -
j_gene: TRBJ2-6
len: 11
CDR3aa: CASSLQDVLTF
CDR3nt: TGTGCCAGCTCCTTACAGGACGTCCTGACTTTC

v_gene: TRBV30
abundance: few
d_gene: TRBD1
j_gene: TRBJ2-1
len: 13
CDR3aa: CAWSVNRGNEQFF
CDR3nt: TGTGCCTGGAGTGTAAACAGGGGGAATGAGCAGTTCTTC

v_gene: TRBV9
abundance: -
d_gene: TRBD2
j_gene: TRBJ2-3
len: 15
CDR3aa: CASSPHAGGADTQYF
CDR3nt: TGTGCCAGCAGCCCTCACGCGGGAGGGGCAGATACGCAGTATTTT

v_gene: TRBV29-1
abundance: -
d_gene: TRBD1
j_gene: TRBJ2-5
len: 14
CDR3aa: CSVERQGIQETQYF
CDR3nt: TGCAGCGTTGAGAGACAGGGGATCCAAGAGACCCAGTACTTC

v_gene: TRBV5-4
abundance: -
d_gene: TRBD2
j_gene: TRBJ2-3
len: 16
CDR3aa: CASSLAPQRELDTQYF
CDR3nt: TGTGCCAGCAGCCTGGCCCCCCAGCGGGAGTTAGATACGCAGTATTTT

v_gene: TRBV9
abundance: few
d_gene: -
j_gene: TRBJ2-3
len: 14
CDR3aa: CASSVEGSTDTQYF
CDR3nt: TGTGCCAGCAGCGTAGAGGGTAGCACAGATACGCAGTATTTT

v_gene: TRBV28
abundance: -
d_gene: -
j_gene: TRBJ2-7
len: 10
CDR3aa: CATKNYEQYF
CDR3nt: TGTGCCACCAAAAACTACGAGCAGTACTTC

v_gene: TRBV7-2
abundance: -
d_gene: -
j_gene: TRBJ2-1
len: 14
CDR3aa: CASSLGLGASEQFF
CDR3nt: TGTGCCAGCAGCCTCGGACTGGGGGCAAGTGAGCAGTTCTTC

v_gene: TRBV25-1
abundance: -
d_gene: -
j_gene: TRBJ1-1
len: 15
CDR3aa: CASSEYVSGNTEAFF
CDR3nt: TGTGCCAGCAGTGAATATGTGTCAGGGAACACTGAAGCTTTCTTT

v_gene: TRBV28
abundance: few
d_gene: TRBD1
j_gene: TRBJ2-5
len: 12
CDR3aa: CASSGTEETQYF
CDR3nt: TGTGCCAGCAGTGGGACAGAAGAGACCCAGTACTTC

v_gene: TRBV13
abundance: -
d_gene: -
j_gene: TRBJ2-4
len: 16
CDR3aa: CASSTAGGLAKNIQYF
CDR3nt: TGTGCCAGCAGCACTGCTGGCGGGCTAGCCAAAAACATTCAGTACTTC

v_gene: TRBV21-1
abundance: -
d_gene: -
j_gene: TRBJ2-5
len: 13
CDR3aa: CASIGAVQETQYF
CDR3nt: TGTGCCAGCATAGGGGCGGTCCAAGAGACCCAGTACTTC

v_gene: TRBV10-3
abundance: few
d_gene: TRBD2
j_gene: TRBJ2-1
len: 14
CDR3aa: CAISELAGVSEQFF
CDR3nt: TGTGCCATCAGTGAGTTAGCGGGAGTTTCTGAGCAGTTCTTC

v_gene: TRBV11-3
abundance: -
d_gene: -
j_gene: TRBJ2-5
len: 13
CDR3aa: CASSREYQETQYF
CDR3nt: TGTGCCAGCAGTAGGGAGTACCAAGAGACCCAGTACTTC

v_gene: TRBV11-2
abundance: -
d_gene: -
j_gene: TRBJ2-7
len: 12
CDR3aa: CASSSGAYEQYF
CDR3nt: TGTGCCAGCAGCTCGGGAGCCTACGAGCAGTACTTC

v_gene: TRBV7-7
abundance: few
d_gene: -
j_gene: TRBJ2-1
len: 15
CDR3aa: CASSLGGLSYNEQFF
CDR3nt: TGTGCCAGCAGCTTAGGGGGGCTCTCCTACAATGAGCAGTTCTTC

v_gene: TRBV5-1
abundance: few
d_gene: -
j_gene: TRBJ2-7
len: 12
CDR3aa: CASNDMGYEQYF
CDR3nt: TGCGCCAGCAATGATATGGGATACGAGCAGTACTTC

v_gene: TRBV29-1
abundance: -
d_gene: -
j_gene: TRBJ2-2
len: 19
CDR3aa: CSLKFMSPDTRWGTGELFF
CDR3nt: TGCAGCCTAAAGTTCATGTCACCGGACACCCGTTGGGGGACCGGGGAGCTGTTTTTT

v_gene: TRBV29-1
abundance: -
d_gene: -
j_gene: TRBJ1-2
len: 13
CDR3aa: CSGGAGDNYGYTF
CDR3nt: TGCAGCGGTGGGGCAGGGGACAACTATGGCTACACCTTC

v_gene: TRBV10-3
abundance: -
d_gene: -
j_gene: TRBJ2-4
len: 13
CDR3aa: CAIRGDNKNIQYF
CDR3nt: TGTGCCATCAGGGGGGACAACAAAAACATTCAGTACTTC

v_gene: TRBV29-1
abundance: few
d_gene: -
j_gene: TRBJ1-1
len: 13
CDR3aa: CSVIGDSNTEAFF
CDR3nt: TGCAGCGTTATTGGGGATTCGAACACTGAAGCTTTCTTT

v_gene: TRBV29-1
abundance: -
d_gene: -
j_gene: TRBJ2-7
len: 12
CDR3aa: CSVARGIDEQYF
CDR3nt: TGCAGCGTTGCTAGGGGGATAGACGAGCAGTACTTC

v_gene: TRBV23-1
abundance: few
d_gene: -
j_gene: TRBJ1-1
len: 15
CDR3aa: CASSLSGRMNTEAFF
CDR3nt: TGCGCCAGCAGTCTTTCGGGACGGATGAACACTGAAGCTTTCTTT

v_gene: TRBV11-3
abundance: -
d_gene: TRBD1
j_gene: TRBJ2-2
len: 16
CDR3aa: CASSPGTGSHTGELFF
CDR3nt: TGTGCCAGCAGCCCCGGGACAGGGTCTCACACCGGGGAGCTGTTTTTT

v_gene: TRBV29-1
abundance: -
d_gene: TRBD2
j_gene: TRBJ2-1
len: 12
CDR3aa: CSVGGGAVEQFF
CDR3nt: TGCAGCGTTGGCGGGGGTGCAGTCGAGCAGTTCTTC

v_gene: TRBV29-1
abundance: -
d_gene: -
j_gene: TRBJ2-1
len: 14
CDR3aa: CSAGQRLAYNEQFF
CDR3nt: TGCAGCGCCGGACAGAGACTGGCCTACAATGAGCAGTTCTTC

v_gene: TRBV5-4
abundance: -
d_gene: TRBD2
j_gene: TRBJ2-1
len: 16
CDR3aa: CASSLQTSGGYNEQFF
CDR3nt: TGTGCCAGCAGCCTTCAAACTAGCGGGGGCTACAATGAGCAGTTCTTC

v_gene: TRBV29-1
abundance: few
d_gene: -
j_gene: TRBJ1-4
len: 11
CDR3aa: CSVEVNEKLFF
CDR3nt: TGCAGCGTTGAAGTGAATGAAAAACTGTTTTTT

v_gene: TRBV25-1
abundance: -
d_gene: -
j_gene: TRBJ2-1
len: 11
CDR3aa: CASSELNEQFF
CDR3nt: TGTGCCAGCAGTGAACTAAATGAGCAGTTCTTC

v_gene: TRBV4-1
abundance: -
d_gene: TRBD2
j_gene: TRBJ2-7
len: 14
CDR3aa: CASRGLAGTNEQYF
CDR3nt: TGCGCCAGCAGAGGACTAGCGGGGACCAACGAGCAGTACTTC

v_gene: TRBV28
abundance: -
d_gene: TRBD1
j_gene: TRBJ1-1
len: 15
CDR3aa: CASRATGDLNTEAFF
CDR3nt: TGTGCCAGCAGGGCAACAGGGGACTTGAACACTGAAGCTTTCTTT

v_gene: TRBV7-3
abundance: -
d_gene: -
j_gene: TRBJ2-7
len: 14
CDR3aa: CASSLTGSGGEQYF
CDR3nt: TGTGCCAGCAGCTTAACCGGGAGCGGCGGTGAGCAGTACTTC

v_gene: TRBV4-2
abundance: -
d_gene: -
j_gene: TRBJ2-2
len: 13
CDR3aa: CASSHPLGGELFF
CDR3nt: TGTGCCAGCAGCCACCCCTTGGGCGGGGAGCTGTTTTTT

v_gene: TRBV30
abundance: few
d_gene: -
j_gene: TRBJ2-7
len: 12
CDR3aa: CAWRRGSYEQYF
CDR3nt: TGTGCCTGGAGAAGAGGATCCTACGAGCAGTACTTC

v_gene: TRBV9
abundance: few
d_gene: -
j_gene: TRBJ2-1
len: 13
CDR3aa: CASSVGARDSQFF
CDR3nt: TGTGCCAGCAGCGTAGGAGCCCGGGACTCCCAGTTCTTC

v_gene: TRBV5-4
abundance: -
d_gene: -
j_gene: TRBJ2-1
len: 15
CDR3aa: CASSLGGLSDNEQFF
CDR3nt: TGTGCCAGCAGCTTGGGCGGTCTATCGGACAATGAGCAGTTCTTC

v_gene: TRBV25-1
abundance: -
d_gene: -
j_gene: TRBJ2-5
len: 14
CDR3aa: CASSRALSGETQYF
CDR3nt: TGTGCCAGCAGCCGGGCCCTCTCTGGCGAGACCCAGTACTTC

v_gene: TRBV7-2
abundance: few
d_gene: -
j_gene: TRBJ2-4
len: 17
CDR3aa: CASSLDAYRVAKNIQYF
CDR3nt: TGTGCCAGCAGCTTAGACGCGTACAGGGTAGCCAAAAACATTCAGTACTTC

v_gene: TRBV18
abundance: -
d_gene: -
j_gene: TRBJ2-6
len: 16
CDR3aa: CASSPPGLRGANVLTF
CDR3nt: TGTGCCAGCTCACCACCAGGACTTCGGGGGGCCAACGTCCTGACTTTC

v_gene: TRBV20-1
abundance: -
d_gene: -
j_gene: TRBJ2-1
len: 10
CDR3aa: CSVWGHEQFF
CDR3nt: TGCAGCGTCTGGGGGCATGAGCAGTTCTTC

v_gene: TRBV9
abundance: -
d_gene: -
j_gene: TRBJ1-5
len: 14
CDR3aa: CASSARGGNQPQHF
CDR3nt: TGTGCCAGCAGCGCGCGGGGCGGGAATCAGCCCCAGCATTTT

v_gene: TRBV9
abundance: -
d_gene: -
j_gene: TRBJ2-7
len: 11
CDR3aa: CASRGNYEQYF
CDR3nt: TGTGCCAGCAGAGGGAACTACGAGCAGTACTTC

v_gene: TRBV6-5
abundance: -
d_gene: -
j_gene: TRBJ1-1
len: 11
CDR3aa: CASSSPTEAFF
CDR3nt: TGTGCCAGCAGTTCACCAACCGAAGCTTTCTTT

v_gene: TRBV30
abundance: -
d_gene: TRBD2
j_gene: TRBJ2-4
len: 15
CDR3aa: CAWSVAGGDKNIQYF
CDR3nt: TGTGCCTGGAGTGTAGCGGGAGGGGACAAAAACATTCAGTACTTC

v_gene: TRBV9
abundance: -
d_gene: -
j_gene: TRBJ2-1
len: 14
CDR3aa: CASSTQPSGDEQFF
CDR3nt: TGTGCCAGCAGCACCCAACCGAGCGGAGATGAGCAGTTCTTC

v_gene: TRBV29-1
abundance: few
d_gene: TRBD1
j_gene: TRBJ2-3
len: 13
CDR3aa: CSGTGTGGDTQYF
CDR3nt: TGCAGCGGGACCGGGACAGGGGGCGATACGCAGTATTTT

v_gene: TRBV5-1
abundance: -
d_gene: TRBD2
j_gene: TRBJ2-3
len: 15
CDR3aa: CASSLGLAASNTQYF
CDR3nt: TGCGCCAGCAGCTTGGGACTAGCAGCCAGCAATACGCAGTATTTT

v_gene: TRBV29-1
abundance: -
d_gene: TRBD1
j_gene: TRBJ2-1
len: 13
CDR3aa: CSVERDRVNEQFF
CDR3nt: TGCAGCGTCGAAAGGGACAGGGTCAATGAGCAGTTCTTC

v_gene: TRBV27
abundance: few
d_gene: -
j_gene: TRBJ2-1
len: 14
CDR3aa: CASGDFRSYNEQFF
CDR3nt: TGTGCCAGCGGGGACTTCCGGTCCTACAATGAGCAGTTCTTC

v_gene: TRBV30
abundance: few
d_gene: -
j_gene: TRBJ2-1
len: 15
CDR3aa: CAWSRTSDPYNEQFF
CDR3nt: TGTGCCTGGAGTAGGACCTCAGACCCCTACAATGAGCAGTTCTTC